The 32 T cell receptor beta chains below all came from one sample that was sequenced in a study of shared clonotypes between healthy human individuals. Naive-designated CD8 cells lacked CD45RO, were positively enriched for CCR7, and omitted terminally differentiated effector memory CD45RA+ cells. Profiled with immunoSEQ multiplex PCR; TCRdb holds only in-frame clones, not every one. The sample gives about 800,000 clones, just over 95% of which show up once; about 0.21% is in the top ten. Sequencing was performed on naive CD8+ T cells sorted from blood. These receptors originate from a man aged 25 to 40 in good health.

The chain uses TRBV7-8 and TRBJ2-2, with TRBD2 as a possible D gene (6 bases). This CDR3 comprises 14 residues. V dropped 5 bases and J dropped 6 bases, with 13 bases sitting between them. Germline CDR1 and CDR2: SGHVS and FQNEAQ. In nucleotides, the CDR3 is TGTGCCAGCAGCCGCACTAGCTTGGCCGGGGAGCTGTTTTTT. Protein sequence: CASSRTSLAGELFF.

The chain couples TRBV7-9 to TRBJ2-1; 10 positions match TRBD2. The germline V gene encodes CDR1 SEHNR and CDR2 FQNEAQ (reference sequence). The CDR3 covers 19 residues. J was trimmed by 0 bases and V by 5 bases; bases with no gene match: 13. The CDR3 loop reads CASSEQQTSGRRSYNEQFF. CDR3 DNA: TGTGCCAGCAGCGAACAGCAGACTAGCGGGCGTCGCTCCTACAATGAGCAGTTCTTC.

The chain recombines TRBV6-6 with TRBJ2-1; tentatively, D is TRBD2 (5 bases). V gave up 0 bases and J gave up 2 bases, with 11 bases separating them. Germline-derived CDR1 and CDR2 are MNHNY and SVGAGI (reference sequence). The CDR3 is 16 residues long. The CDR3 reads CASSYSILATYNEQFF. The CDR3 nucleotides read TGTGCCAGCAGTTACTCAATCCTAGCAACCTACAATGAGCAGTTCTTC.

The rearrangement joins TRBV13 to TRBJ2-7, with TRBD2 matching 8 bases. CDR1 and CDR2 (germline): PRHDT, FYEKMQ (reference sequence). This CDR3 has 14 amino acids. The V segment lost 4 bases and the J segment 6 bases; nucleotides outside the gene matches: 8. This CDR3 is CASSYGLAPVEQYF. The CDR3 nucleotides are TGTGCCAGCAGCTATGGACTAGCTCCGGTCGAGCAGTACTTC.

The genes are TRBV7-9 and TRBJ2-3; no clear D. Germline V gene sequence: CDR1 SEHNR, CDR2 FQNEAQ (reference sequence). The CDR3 length is 14 residues. V gave up 5 bases and J gave up 1 base, with 10 bases separating them. The CDR3 sequence: CASSPPGRTDTQYF. The CDR3 DNA follows: TGTGCCAGCAGCCCGCCCGGACGCACAGATACGCAGTATTTT.

The chain recombines TRBV27 with TRBJ1-2, with D unresolved. Germline assignment: CDR1 MNHEY and CDR2 SMNVEV (reference sequence). This CDR3 has 14 amino acids. Trimming took 1 base from V and 4 from J, leaving 10 bases between them. The CDR3 region is CASSLWPGSYGYTF. The CDR3 nucleotides read TGTGCCAGCAGTTTATGGCCGGGCTCCTATGGCTACACCTTC.

The rearrangement uses TRBV19 and TRBJ2-2; 8 nucleotides align to TRBD1. CDR3 length: 15 residues. Germline V gene data show CDR1 as LNHDA and CDR2 as SQIVND (reference sequence). V gave up 8 bases and J gave up 6 bases; unmatched junction bases: 11. For the CDR3, the DNA is TGTGCCAGTGGTTACGGACAGGGAAGGGCCGGGGAGCTGTTTTTT. It yields the protein CASGYGQGRAGELFF.

The gene calls are TRBV27 and TRBJ1-1; D is uncertain. The CDR3 covers 14 residues. The germline V gene has CDR1 MNHEY and CDR2 SMNVEV (reference sequence). V lost 6 bases and J lost 2, with 13 bases in between. CDR3 amino acids: CASSLTRVNTEAFF. CDR3 in DNA: TGTGCCAGCAGCCTAACGAGAGTCAACACTGAAGCTTTCTTT.

The chain links TRBV29-1 to TRBJ2-7; 10 nucleotides align to TRBD1. CDR3 length: 14 residues. Germline assignment: CDR1 SQVTM and CDR2 ANQGSEA. The V and J ends lost 4 bases and 0 bases, in that order; junction bases with no gene match: 3. Here the CDR3 DNA reads TGCAGCGTTGGTGGGACAGGGGTCTCCTACGAGCAGTACTTC. Translating gives CSVGGTGVSYEQYF.

In DNA form, the CDR3 reads TGTGCCAGCAGCTTACAATCCGGGGAGCTGTTTTTT. It translates to CASSLQSGELFF. The V and J genes are TRBV7-6 and TRBJ2-2; D not resolved. Germline values: CDR1 SGHVS, CDR2 FNYEAQ. The length of the CDR3 is 12 residues. Trimming shortened V by 2 bases and J by 6 bases, and 4 bases separated the two germline ends.

The chain has TRBV29-1 and TRBJ1-1; D remains ambiguous. The CDR3 is 14 amino acids. Looked up from germline, CDR1 is SQVTM and CDR2 is ANQGSEA. V was cut by 4 bases and J by 5 bases, with 17 bases left in between. The CDR3 region is CSVGRGWEGTEAFF. The CDR3 DNA reads TGCAGCGTTGGACGTGGTTGGGAGGGAACTGAAGCTTTCTTT. Complete variable domain (other parts from reference TRBV29-1 and TRBJ1-1): SAVISQKPSRDICQRGTSLTIQCQVDSQVTMMFWYRQQPGQSLTLIATANQGSEATYESGFVIDKFPISRPNLTFSTLTVSNMSPEDSSIYLCSVGRGWEGTEAFFGQGTRLTVV.

A word on this clone: The same CDR3 can be traced to other DNA sequences in this sample. The chain combines TRBV28 with TRBJ2-3; 8 bases align to TRBD2. Germline CDR1 and CDR2: MDHEN and SYDVKM. The CDR3 length is 15 residues. V was pared by 2 bases and J by 4 bases, with 5 bases of the junction left unmatched. This CDR3 is CASSLGSGSADTQYF. DNA for the CDR3: TGTGCCAGCAGTTTAGGGAGCGGGAGCGCAGATACGCAGTATTTT.

This chain joins TRBV28 and TRBJ2-5; 10 nucleotides align to TRBD2. The trim removed 6 bases at V and 5 bases at J, leaving 6 bases unmatched. Germline V gene sequence: CDR1 MDHEN, CDR2 SYDVKM. The CDR3 consists of 14 residues. The CDR3 coding sequence is TGTGCCAGCAGAAAGCGGGAGGGCCGGGAGACCCAGTACTTC. Translating it yields CASRKREGRETQYF.

The chain joins TRBV25-1 to TRBJ2-5, with D possibly TRBD1 on 8 matching bases. This CDR3 spans 15 amino acids. Between the trimmed V and J ends, which lost 6 bases and 4 bases, there was a span of 18 bases. Germline V gene lookup returns CDR1 MGHDK and CDR2 SYGVNS. The CDR3 sequence: CASSPQGGLRETQYF. In DNA form, the CDR3 reads TGTGCCAGCAGCCCACAGGGGGGGTTACGAGAGACCCAGTACTTC.

This clone was seen a single time. This chain links TRBV6-1 with TRBJ1-1; D remains unclear. The CDR3 has 14 amino acids. Germline CDR1 MNHNS, CDR2 SASEGT. The V gene lost 6 bases and the J gene lost 3 bases, with 14 bases spanning the gap. The CDR3 DNA reads as TGTGCCAGCAGAGACGTACCTCTGTACACTGAAGCTTTCTTT. It encodes CASRDVPLYTEAFF.

The V call is TRBV7-9, the J call TRBJ1-2; weak D call: TRBD1 (5 bases). The CDR3 contains 14 residues. Trimming cost V 3 bases and J 6 bases, with 14 bases left between them. The germline CDR1 and CDR2 sequences are SEHNR and FQNEAQ (reference sequence). Written as DNA, the CDR3 is TGTGCCAGCAGCTTGGCCAGGGATAGAGATGGCTACACCTTC. It yields the protein CASSLARDRDGYTF. The full variable domain, completed using reference TRBV7-9 and TRBJ1-2, is DTGVSQNPRHKITKRGQNVTFRCDPISEHNRLYWYRQTLGQGPEFLTYFQNEAQLEKSRLLSDRFSAERPKGSFSTLEIQRTEQGDSAMYLCASSLARDRDGYTFGSGTRLTVV.

This clone was detected once. CDR3 sequence: CASGSGGFYEQYF. The CDR3 bases are TGTGCCAGTGGCAGCGGGGGCTTCTACGAGCAGTACTTC. This chain uses TRBV27 with TRBJ2-7; TRBD2 agrees at 8 bases. Trimming at V came to 9 bases and at J to 3 bases, leaving 7 bases not matched to a gene. Germline values: CDR1 MNHEY, CDR2 SMNVEV (reference sequence). There are 13 residues in the CDR3.

The chain is built from TRBV6-5 and TRBJ1-1; no definite D call. The CDR3 sequence is 14 residues long. The germline CDR1 and CDR2 sequences are MNHEY and SVGAGI. V was shortened by 9 bases and J by 1 base, with 15 bases between the two germline ends. The CDR3 is CASSLQSGNTEAFF. CDR3 DNA sequence: TGTGCCAGTTCCCTTCAATCAGGGAACACTGAAGCTTTCTTT.

Remarks on this clone: Other DNA sequences of this sample code for an identical CDR3. The rearrangement links TRBV2 to TRBJ2-1; maybe TRBD1 (7 bases). V lost 8 bases to trimming and J lost 6 bases, with 8 bases between them. This CDR3 contains 11 residues. The germline CDR1 and CDR2 sequences are SNHLY and FYNNEI. The CDR3 protein is CASQGGNEQFF. CDR3 sequence (DNA): TGTGCCAGCCAGGGGGGCAATGAGCAGTTCTTC.

V and J are TRBV2 and TRBJ1-4, with TRBD1 as a possible D gene (6 bases). V lost 6 bases, J lost 2 bases, and 22 bases lay in between. Germline assignment: CDR1 SNHLY and CDR2 FYNNEI. This CDR3 has 18 residues. The CDR3 reads CASSHPRGELSTNEKLFF. CDR3 bases: TGTGCCAGCAGCCACCCTAGGGGGGAACTGTCTACTAATGAAAAACTGTTTTTT.

V is TRBV6-6 and J is TRBJ2-1, with D uncertain. Between the trimmed V and J ends, which lost 6 bases and 10 bases, there was a span of 19 bases. CDR3 length: 14 amino acids. The germline CDR1 and CDR2 sequences are MNHNY and SVGAGI (reference sequence). CDR3 sequence: CASSQRADQLEQFF. The CDR3 nucleotides are TGTGCCAGCAGCCAAAGGGCGGACCAACTGGAGCAGTTCTTC.

The chain joins TRBV7-6 to TRBJ1-1; D not certain. Germline loops: CDR1 SGHVS, CDR2 FNYEAQ. The V end lost 5 bases, the J end lost 0 bases, and 13 bases lay between the germline ends. CDR3 size: 15 residues. The CDR3 loop reads CASSPLARLNTEAFF. CDR3 coding DNA: TGTGCCAGCAGCCCCCTGGCGCGGTTGAACACTGAAGCTTTCTTT.

This chain joins TRBV6-1 and TRBJ1-5, with 10 bases fitting TRBD1. The CDR3 spans 14 residues. Germline trimming cut 5 bases from V and 7 bases from J; bases unmatched to any gene: 5. Germline CDR1 is MNHNS and CDR2 is SASEGT. The CDR3 reads CASSLGQGRQPQHF. In nucleotides, the CDR3 is TGTGCCAGCAGTTTGGGACAGGGGCGGCAGCCCCAGCATTTT.

The rearrangement links TRBV11-3 to TRBJ2-1; maybe TRBD2 (6 bases). Germline CDR1 is SGHNT and CDR2 is YENEEA. The CDR3 totals 13 residues. The germline V and J ends were trimmed by 1 base and 12 bases, with 13 bases remaining between them. The CDR3 DNA reads TGTGCCAGCAGCTTAGTTCCAGCGGGTTCGCAGTTCTTC. Residues: CASSLVPAGSQFF.

The gene calls are TRBV6-5 and TRBJ1-4, with D maybe TRBD1 (5 bases). Germline assignment: CDR1 MNHEY and CDR2 SVGAGI. The CDR3 is 13 amino acids. V was cut by 5 bases and J by 8 bases, with 12 bases left in between. The CDR3, as DNA: TGTGCCAGCAGTGTGGGACGGGAGGAAAAACTGTTTTTT. It is translated as CASSVGREEKLFF.

The chain is built from TRBV4-1 and TRBJ2-2; no clear D. V lost 0 bases and J 7 bases, leaving 15 bases between the germline ends. In germline, CDR1 is MGHRA, CDR2 YSYEKL. The CDR3 extends over 16 amino acids. The CDR3 protein is CASSQDAGIMGGELFF. Written as DNA, the CDR3 is TGCGCCAGCAGCCAAGATGCCGGAATCATGGGCGGGGAGCTGTTTTTT.

This clone turned up a few times. This specimen includes other DNA sequences encoding the same CDR3. The chain uses TRBV10-1 and TRBJ2-7; 9 bases map to TRBD1. The CDR3 runs to 15 residues. Unmatched junction bases numbered 5, after V lost 3 bases and J lost 2 bases. Germline assignment: CDR1 WNHNN and CDR2 SYGVQD (reference sequence). The CDR3 DNA is TGCGCCAGCAGTGACCACGGGACAGGGACCTACGAGCAGTACTTC. Protein sequence: CASSDHGTGTYEQYF.

The chain couples TRBV18 to TRBJ2-3, with TRBD2 matching over 12 bases. Germline V gene lookup returns CDR1 KGHSH and CDR2 LQKENI. The J segment lost 4 bases and the V segment lost 2 bases, leaving 4 bases of the junction unmatched. There are 16 residues in the CDR3. The CDR3 loop reads CASSPILAGGSDTQYF. In DNA form, the CDR3 reads TGTGCCAGCTCACCAATTCTAGCGGGAGGGTCAGATACGCAGTATTTT.

For this clone: At the DNA level, this CDR3 is encoded by other sequences in the same sample as well. This chain connects TRBV11-2 to TRBJ1-1; D possibly corresponds to TRBD1 (5 bases). CDR3 length: 13 residues. Germline V lookup: CDR1 SGHAT, CDR2 FQNNGV. With 1 base removed from V and 5 bases from J, the gap between germline ends came to 8 bases. For the CDR3, the DNA is TGTGCCAGCAGCTTAGGTGCAGGGACTGAAGCTTTCTTT. Encoded protein: CASSLGAGTEAFF.

Remarks on this clone: The same CDR3 also results from other DNA sequences found in this sample. The chain uses TRBV7-9 and TRBJ2-5; D tentatively fits TRBD1 or TRBD2 (5 bases each). Germline CDR1 SEHNR, CDR2 FQNEAQ (reference sequence). The ends were cut back, 2 bases at V and 2 bases at J, with 9 bases in the middle. The CDR3 has 14 residues. CDR3 sequence reads: CASSLLGRQETQYF. For the CDR3, the DNA is TGTGCCAGCAGCTTATTGGGACGGCAAGAGACCCAGTACTTC. Supplemented by reference TRBV7-9 and TRBJ2-5, the full variable domain reads DTGVSQNPRHKITKRGQNVTFRCDPISEHNRLYWYRQTLGQGPEFLTYFQNEAQLEKSRLLSDRFSAERPKGSFSTLEIQRTEQGDSAMYLCASSLLGRQETQYFGPGTRLLVL.

V gene TRBV6-6 combines with J gene TRBJ2-7, with 8 nucleotides matching TRBD1. After removal of 6 bases from V and 5 bases from J, the junction contained 3 bases not matched to a gene. The CDR3 spans 12 residues. Germline V gene lookup returns CDR1 MNHNY and CDR2 SVGAGI (reference sequence). In DNA form, the CDR3 reads TGTGCCAGCAGCAGGGGGCAGGACGAGCAGTACTTC. It translates to CASSRGQDEQYF.

The V call is TRBV5-1, the J call TRBJ2-1; weak D call: TRBD1 (6 bases). The ends were cut back, 4 bases at V and 0 bases at J, with 17 bases in the middle. Germline V gene data show CDR1 as SGHRS and CDR2 as YFSETQ. The CDR3 totals 17 residues. The chain's CDR3 is CASSTTGTRSSYNEQFF. The CDR3 coding sequence is TGCGCCAGCAGCACAACAGGGACCCGCTCCTCCTACAATGAGCAGTTCTTC.